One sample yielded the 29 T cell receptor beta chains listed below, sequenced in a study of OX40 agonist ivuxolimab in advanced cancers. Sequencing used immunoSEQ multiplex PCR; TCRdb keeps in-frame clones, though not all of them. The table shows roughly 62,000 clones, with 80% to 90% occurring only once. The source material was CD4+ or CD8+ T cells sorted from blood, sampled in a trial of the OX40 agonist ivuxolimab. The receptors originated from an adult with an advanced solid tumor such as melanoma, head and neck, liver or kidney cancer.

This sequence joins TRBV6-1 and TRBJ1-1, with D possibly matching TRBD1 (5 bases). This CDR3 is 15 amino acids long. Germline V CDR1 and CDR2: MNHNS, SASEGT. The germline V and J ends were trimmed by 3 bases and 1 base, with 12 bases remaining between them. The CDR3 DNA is TGTGCCAGCAGTGAGCCTTGGGACGGGAACACTGAAGCTTTCTTT. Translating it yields CASSEPWDGNTEAFF.

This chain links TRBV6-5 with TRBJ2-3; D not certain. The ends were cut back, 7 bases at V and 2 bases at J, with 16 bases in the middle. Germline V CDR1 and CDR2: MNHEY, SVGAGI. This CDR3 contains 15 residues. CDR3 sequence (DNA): TGTGCCAGCACCCATCTTGGGGTTTTCACAGATACGCAGTATTTT. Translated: CASTHLGVFTDTQYF.

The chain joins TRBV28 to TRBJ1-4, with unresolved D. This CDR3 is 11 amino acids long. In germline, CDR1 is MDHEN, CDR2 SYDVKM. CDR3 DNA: TGTGCTATCTCTACTAATGAAAAACTGTTTTTT. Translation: CAISTNEKLFF.

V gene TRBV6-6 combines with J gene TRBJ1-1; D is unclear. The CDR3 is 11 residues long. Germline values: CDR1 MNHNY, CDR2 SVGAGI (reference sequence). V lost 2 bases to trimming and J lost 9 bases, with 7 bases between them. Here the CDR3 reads CASSYIGKAFF. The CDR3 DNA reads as TGTGCCAGCAGTTACATTGGGAAAGCTTTCTTT.

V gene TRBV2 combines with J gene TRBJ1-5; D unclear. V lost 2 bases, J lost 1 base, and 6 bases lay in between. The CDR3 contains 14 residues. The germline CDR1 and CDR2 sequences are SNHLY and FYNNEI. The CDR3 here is CASSETASNQPQHF. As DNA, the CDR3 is TGTGCCAGCAGTGAAACGGCCAGCAATCAGCCCCAGCATTTT. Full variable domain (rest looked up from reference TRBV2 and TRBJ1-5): EPEVTQTPSHQVTQMGQEVILRCVPISNHLYFYWYRQILGQKVEFLVSFYNNEISEKSEIFDDQFSVERPDGSNFTLKIRSTKLEDSAMYFCASSETASNQPQHFGDGTRLSIL.

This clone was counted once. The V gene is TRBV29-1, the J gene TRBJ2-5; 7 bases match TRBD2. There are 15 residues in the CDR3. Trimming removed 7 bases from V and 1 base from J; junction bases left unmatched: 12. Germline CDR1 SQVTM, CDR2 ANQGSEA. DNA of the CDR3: TGCAGCGCGAACCTGCAGGCTAGCGGCCAAGAGACCCAGTACTTC. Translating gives CSANLQASGQETQYF.

The CDR3: CASSSLERETQYF. The CDR3 DNA follows: TGTGCCAGCAGTTCCCTAGAGCGGGAGACCCAGTACTTC. The V and J genes are TRBV6-5 and TRBJ2-5; D is possibly TRBD2 (5 bases). The V end was cut by 4 bases, the J end by 5 bases, with 11 bases between. This CDR3 comprises 13 residues. Germline lookup yields CDR1 MNHEY and CDR2 SVGAGI.

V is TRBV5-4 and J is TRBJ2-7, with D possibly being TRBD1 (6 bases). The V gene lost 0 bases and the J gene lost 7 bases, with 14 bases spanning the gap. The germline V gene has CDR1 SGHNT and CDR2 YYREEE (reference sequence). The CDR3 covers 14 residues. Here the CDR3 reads CASSLDGGAWEQYF. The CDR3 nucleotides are TGTGCCAGCAGCTTGGATGGGGGCGCTTGGGAGCAGTACTTC.

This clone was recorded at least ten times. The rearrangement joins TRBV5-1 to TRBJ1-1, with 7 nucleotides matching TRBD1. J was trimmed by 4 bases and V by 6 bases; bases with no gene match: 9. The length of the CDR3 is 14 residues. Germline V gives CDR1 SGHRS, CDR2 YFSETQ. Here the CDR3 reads CASTLLGGGTEAFF. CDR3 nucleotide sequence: TGCGCCAGCACCCTTTTAGGGGGCGGCACTGAAGCTTTCTTT.

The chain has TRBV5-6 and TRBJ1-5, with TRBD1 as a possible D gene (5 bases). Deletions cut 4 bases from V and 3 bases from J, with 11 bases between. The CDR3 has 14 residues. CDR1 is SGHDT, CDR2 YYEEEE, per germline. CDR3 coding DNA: TGTGCCAGCAGCCTACCGGGGGACAATCAGCCCCAGCATTTT. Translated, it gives CASSLPGDNQPQHF. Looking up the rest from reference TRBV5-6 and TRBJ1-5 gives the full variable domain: DAGVTQSPTHLIKTRGQQVTLRCSPKSGHDTVSWYQQALGQGPQFIFQYYEEEERQRGNFPDRFSGHQFPNYSSELNVNALLLGDSALYLCASSLPGDNQPQHFGDGTRLSIL.

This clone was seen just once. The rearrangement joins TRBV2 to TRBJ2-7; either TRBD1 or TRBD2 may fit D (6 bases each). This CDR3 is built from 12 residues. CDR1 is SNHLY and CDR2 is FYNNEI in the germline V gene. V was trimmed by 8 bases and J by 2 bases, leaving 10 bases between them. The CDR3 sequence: CASRRGPYEQYF. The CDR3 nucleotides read TGTGCCAGCCGACGGGGGCCCTACGAGCAGTACTTC.

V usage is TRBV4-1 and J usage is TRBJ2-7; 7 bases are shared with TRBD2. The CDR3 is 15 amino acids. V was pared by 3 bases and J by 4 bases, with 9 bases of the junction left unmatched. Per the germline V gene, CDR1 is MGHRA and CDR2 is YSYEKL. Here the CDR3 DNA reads TGCGCCAGCAGCCAGCGGGAGACAGCACTATACGAGCAGTACTTC. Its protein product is CASSQRETALYEQYF.

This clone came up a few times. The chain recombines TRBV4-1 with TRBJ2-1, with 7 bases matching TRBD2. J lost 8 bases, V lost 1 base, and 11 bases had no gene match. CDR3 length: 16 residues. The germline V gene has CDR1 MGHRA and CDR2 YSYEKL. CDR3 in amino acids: CASSQALAGAMDEQFF. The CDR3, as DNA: TGCGCCAGCAGCCAAGCTCTCGCGGGAGCGATGGATGAGCAGTTCTTC.

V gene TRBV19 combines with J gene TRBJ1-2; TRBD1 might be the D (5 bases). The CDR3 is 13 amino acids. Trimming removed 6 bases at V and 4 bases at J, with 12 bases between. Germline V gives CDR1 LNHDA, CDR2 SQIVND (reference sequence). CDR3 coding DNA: TGTGCCAGTAGCAGCAGGGTTTCCTATGGCTACACCTTC. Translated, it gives CASSSRVSYGYTF.

The CDR3 here is CASSLSRGLAGGGDTQYF. CDR3 bases: TGTGCCAGCAGTTTATCCCGAGGACTAGCGGGAGGCGGGGATACGCAGTATTTT. The chain is built from TRBV27 and TRBJ2-3; 14 bases map to TRBD2. There are 18 residues in the CDR3. J gave up 6 bases and V 0 bases, and 8 bases lay outside the gene matches. Germline V gene data show CDR1 as MNHEY and CDR2 as SMNVEV (reference sequence).

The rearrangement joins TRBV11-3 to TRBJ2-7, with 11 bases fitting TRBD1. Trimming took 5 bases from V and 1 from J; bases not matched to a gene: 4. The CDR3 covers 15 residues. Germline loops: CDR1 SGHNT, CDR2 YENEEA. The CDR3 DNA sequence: TGTGCCAGCAGCGCGGGGACAGGGGGTTCCTACGAGCAGTACTTC. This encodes CASSAGTGGSYEQYF.

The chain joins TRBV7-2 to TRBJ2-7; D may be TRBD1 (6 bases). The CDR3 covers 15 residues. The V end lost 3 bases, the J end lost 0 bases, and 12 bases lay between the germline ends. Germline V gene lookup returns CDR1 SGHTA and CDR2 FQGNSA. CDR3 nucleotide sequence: TGTGCCAGCAGCTTTTGGGCAGGGGCCTCCTACGAGCAGTACTTC. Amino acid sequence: CASSFWAGASYEQYF. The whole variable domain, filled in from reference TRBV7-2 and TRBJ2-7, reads GAGVSQSPSNKVTEKGKDVELRCDPISGHTALYWYRQSLGQGLEFLIYFQGNSAPDKSGLPSDRFSAERTGGSVSTLTIQRTQQEDSAVYLCASSFWAGASYEQYFGPGTRLTVT.

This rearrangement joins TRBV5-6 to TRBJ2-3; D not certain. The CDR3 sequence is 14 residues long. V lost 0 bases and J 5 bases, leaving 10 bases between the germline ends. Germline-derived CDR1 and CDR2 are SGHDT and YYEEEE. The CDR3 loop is CASSLGAGQDTQYF. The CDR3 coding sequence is TGTGCCAGCAGCTTGGGGGCAGGCCAAGATACGCAGTATTTT.

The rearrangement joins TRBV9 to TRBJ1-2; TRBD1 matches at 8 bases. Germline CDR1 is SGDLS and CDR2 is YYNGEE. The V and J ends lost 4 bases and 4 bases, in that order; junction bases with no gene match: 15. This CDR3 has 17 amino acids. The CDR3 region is CASSTRQGRSKGYGYTF. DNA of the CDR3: TGTGCCAGCAGCACTCGACAGGGGAGGAGCAAGGGCTATGGCTACACCTTC.

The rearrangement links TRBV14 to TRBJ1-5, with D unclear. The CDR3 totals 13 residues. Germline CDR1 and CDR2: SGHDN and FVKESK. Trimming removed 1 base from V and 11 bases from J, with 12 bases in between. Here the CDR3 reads CASSQGPIGAQHF. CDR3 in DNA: TGTGCCAGCAGCCAAGGCCCAATTGGGGCCCAGCATTTT.

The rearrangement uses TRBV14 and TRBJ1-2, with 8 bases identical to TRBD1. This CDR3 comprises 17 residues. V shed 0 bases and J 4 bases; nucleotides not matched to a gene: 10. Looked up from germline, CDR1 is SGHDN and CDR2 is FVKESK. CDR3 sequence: CASSQEPPGQDPYGYTF. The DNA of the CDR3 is TGTGCCAGCAGCCAAGAACCCCCGGGACAGGACCCCTATGGCTACACCTTC.

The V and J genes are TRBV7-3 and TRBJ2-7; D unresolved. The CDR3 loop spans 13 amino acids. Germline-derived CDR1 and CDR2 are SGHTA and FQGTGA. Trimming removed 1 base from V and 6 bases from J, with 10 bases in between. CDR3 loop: CASSLIKGSEQYF. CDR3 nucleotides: TGTGCCAGCAGCTTAATAAAGGGATCCGAGCAGTACTTC. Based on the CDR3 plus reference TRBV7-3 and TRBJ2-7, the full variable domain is GAGVSQTPSNKVTEKGKYVELRCDPISGHTALYWYRQSLGQGPEFLIYFQGTGAADDSGLPNDRFFAVRPEGSVSTLKIQRTERGDSAVYLCASSLIKGSEQYFGPGTRLTVT.

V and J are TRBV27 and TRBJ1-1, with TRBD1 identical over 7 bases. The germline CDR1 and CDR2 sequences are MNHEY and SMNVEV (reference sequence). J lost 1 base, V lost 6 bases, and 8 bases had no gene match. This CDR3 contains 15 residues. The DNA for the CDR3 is TGTGCCAGCAGCCCCAAAGGGGGCAAGAACACTGAAGCTTTCTTT. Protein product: CASSPKGGKNTEAFF.

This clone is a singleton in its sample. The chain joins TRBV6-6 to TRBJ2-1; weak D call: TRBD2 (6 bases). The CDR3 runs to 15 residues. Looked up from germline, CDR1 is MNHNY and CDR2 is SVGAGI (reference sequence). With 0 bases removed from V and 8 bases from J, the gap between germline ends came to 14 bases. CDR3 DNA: TGTGCCAGCAGTTACTCGGGCGGGAACAAGTATGAGCAGTTCTTC. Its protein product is CASSYSGGNKYEQFF.

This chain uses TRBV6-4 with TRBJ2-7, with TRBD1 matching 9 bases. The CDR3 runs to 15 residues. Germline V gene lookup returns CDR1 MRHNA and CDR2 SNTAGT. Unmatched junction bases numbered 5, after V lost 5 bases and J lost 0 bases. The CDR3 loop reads CASSTQDRGSYEQYF. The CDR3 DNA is TGTGCCAGCAGTACGCAGGACAGGGGCTCCTACGAGCAGTACTTC.

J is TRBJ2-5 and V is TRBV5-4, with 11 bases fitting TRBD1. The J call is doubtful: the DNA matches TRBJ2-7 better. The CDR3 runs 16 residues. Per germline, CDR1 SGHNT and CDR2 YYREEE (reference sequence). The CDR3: CASSAPGQGESYEQYF. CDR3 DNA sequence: TGTGCCAGCAGCGCGCCGGGACAGGGGGAGTCCTACGAGCAGTACTTC.

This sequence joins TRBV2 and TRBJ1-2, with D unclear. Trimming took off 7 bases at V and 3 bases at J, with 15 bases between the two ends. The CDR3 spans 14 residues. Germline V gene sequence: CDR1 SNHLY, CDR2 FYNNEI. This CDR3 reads CASTLRGQDYGYTF. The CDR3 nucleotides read TGTGCCAGCACCCTCAGAGGGCAGGACTATGGCTACACCTTC.

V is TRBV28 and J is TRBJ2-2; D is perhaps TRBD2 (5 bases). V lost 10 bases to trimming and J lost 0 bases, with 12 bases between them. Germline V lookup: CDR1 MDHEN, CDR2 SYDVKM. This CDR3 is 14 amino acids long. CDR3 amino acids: CATRRGSNTGELFF. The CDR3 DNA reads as TGTGCCACCCGCCGGGGATCGAACACCGGGGAGCTGTTTTTT.

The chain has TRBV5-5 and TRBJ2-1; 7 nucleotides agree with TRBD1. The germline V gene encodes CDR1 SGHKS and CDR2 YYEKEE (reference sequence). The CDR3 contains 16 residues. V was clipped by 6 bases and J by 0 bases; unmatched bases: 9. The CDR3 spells CASTQGLVNSYNEQFF. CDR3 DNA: TGTGCCAGCACACAGGGGTTGGTAAACTCCTACAATGAGCAGTTCTTC. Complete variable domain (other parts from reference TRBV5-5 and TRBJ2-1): DAGVTQSPTHLIKTRGQQVTLRCSPISGHKSVSWYQQVLGQGPQFIFQYYEKEERGRGNFPDRFSARQFPNYSSELNVNALLLGDSALYLCASTQGLVNSYNEQFFGPGTRLTVL.